This entry describes one TCR beta chain. The data originate from a study of blood T cell repertoires in COVID-19. Across the study: The samples span acute and convalescent COVID-19 from the United States, Italy and Spain. Sources were T cells, B-cell-depleted T cells, or PBMCs; the material itself was cDNA or gDNA.

Here immunoSEQ multiplex PCR was the method, and the copy in TCRdb shows in-frame clones only, minus some. This sample has 55,000 to 80,000 clones; 75% to 90% occur once, and the top ten carry about 20%. The V gene end was trimmed by 6 bases and the J gene end by 3 bases; junction bases not matched to a gene: 5. The CDR3 extends over 14 amino acids. Germline CDR1 is SNHLY and CDR2 is FYNNEI. Input material: peripheral blood. The sequence was obtained from a woman of 80 years or more with acute or convalescent COVID-19. The chain combines TRBV2 with TRBJ2-1; TRBD1 matches 7 bases. In DNA form, the CDR3 reads TGTGCCAGCAGGAGAGACAGGGACTACAATGAGCAGTTCTTC. Encoded protein: CASRRDRDYNEQFF.